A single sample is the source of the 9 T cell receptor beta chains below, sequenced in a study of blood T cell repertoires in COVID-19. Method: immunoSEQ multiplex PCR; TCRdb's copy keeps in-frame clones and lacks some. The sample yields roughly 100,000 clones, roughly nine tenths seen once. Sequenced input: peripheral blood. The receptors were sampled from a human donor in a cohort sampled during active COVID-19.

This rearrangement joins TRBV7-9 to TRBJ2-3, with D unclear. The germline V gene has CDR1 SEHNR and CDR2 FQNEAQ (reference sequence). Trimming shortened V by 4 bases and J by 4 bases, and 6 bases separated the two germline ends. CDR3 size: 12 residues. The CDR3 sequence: CASSYGADTQYF. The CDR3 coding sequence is TGTGCCAGCAGCTACGGAGCAGATACGCAGTATTTT.

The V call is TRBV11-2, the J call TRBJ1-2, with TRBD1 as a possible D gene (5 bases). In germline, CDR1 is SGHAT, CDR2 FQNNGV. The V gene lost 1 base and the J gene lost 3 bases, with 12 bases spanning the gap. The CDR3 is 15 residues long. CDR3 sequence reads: CASSLGGGADYGYTF. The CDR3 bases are TGTGCCAGCAGCTTAGGTGGAGGGGCGGACTATGGCTACACCTTC.

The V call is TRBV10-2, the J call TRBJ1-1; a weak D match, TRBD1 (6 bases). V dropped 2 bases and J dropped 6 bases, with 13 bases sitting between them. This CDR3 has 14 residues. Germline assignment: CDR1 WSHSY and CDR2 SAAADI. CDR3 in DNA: TGCGCCAGCAGTGAGACAGGGTCGGGCGCTGAAGCTTTCTTT. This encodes CASSETGSGAEAFF.

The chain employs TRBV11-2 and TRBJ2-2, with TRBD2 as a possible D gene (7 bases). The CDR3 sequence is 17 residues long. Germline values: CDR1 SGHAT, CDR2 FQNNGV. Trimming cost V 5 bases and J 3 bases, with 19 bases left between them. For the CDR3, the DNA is TGTGCCAGCAGCAAACAGCGGGGCGGACAGCACACCGGGGAGCTGTTTTTT. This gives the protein CASSKQRGGQHTGELFF.

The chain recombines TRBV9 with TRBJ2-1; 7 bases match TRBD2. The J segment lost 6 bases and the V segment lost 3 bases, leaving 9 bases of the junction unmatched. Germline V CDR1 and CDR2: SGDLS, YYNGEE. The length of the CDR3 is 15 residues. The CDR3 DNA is TGTGCCAGCAGCGCCGGCGGGGGTGAGCCCAATGAGCAGTTCTTC. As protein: CASSAGGGEPNEQFF.

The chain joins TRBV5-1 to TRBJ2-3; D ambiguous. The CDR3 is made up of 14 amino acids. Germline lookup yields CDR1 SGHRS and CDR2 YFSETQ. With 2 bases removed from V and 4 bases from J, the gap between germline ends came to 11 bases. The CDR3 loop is CASSLSSTPDTQYF. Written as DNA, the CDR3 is TGCGCCAGCAGCTTATCTAGTACTCCAGATACGCAGTATTTT. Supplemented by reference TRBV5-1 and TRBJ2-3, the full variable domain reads KAGVTQTPRYLIKTRGQQVTLSCSPISGHRSVSWYQQTPGQGLQFLFEYFSETQRNKGNFPGRFSGRQFSNSRSEMNVSTLELGDSALYLCASSLSSTPDTQYFGPGTRLTVL.

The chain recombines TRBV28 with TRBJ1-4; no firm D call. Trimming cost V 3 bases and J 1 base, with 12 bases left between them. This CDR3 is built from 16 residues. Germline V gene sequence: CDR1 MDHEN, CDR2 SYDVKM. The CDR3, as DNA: TGTGCCAGCAGTTTGGCGGGATCGGTAACTAATGAAAAACTGTTTTTT. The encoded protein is CASSLAGSVTNEKLFF.

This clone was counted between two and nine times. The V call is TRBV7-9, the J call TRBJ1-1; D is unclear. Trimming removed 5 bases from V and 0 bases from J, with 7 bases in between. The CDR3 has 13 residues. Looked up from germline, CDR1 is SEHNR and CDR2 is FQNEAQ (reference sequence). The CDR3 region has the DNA TGTGCCAGCAGCGACAAAATGAACACTGAAGCTTTCTTT. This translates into CASSDKMNTEAFF.

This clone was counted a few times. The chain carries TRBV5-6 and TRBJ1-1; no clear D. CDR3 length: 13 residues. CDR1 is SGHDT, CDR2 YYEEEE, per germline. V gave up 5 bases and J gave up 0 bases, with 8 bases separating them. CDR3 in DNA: TGTGCCAGCAGTCGGACTATGAACACTGAAGCTTTCTTT. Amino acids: CASSRTMNTEAFF.